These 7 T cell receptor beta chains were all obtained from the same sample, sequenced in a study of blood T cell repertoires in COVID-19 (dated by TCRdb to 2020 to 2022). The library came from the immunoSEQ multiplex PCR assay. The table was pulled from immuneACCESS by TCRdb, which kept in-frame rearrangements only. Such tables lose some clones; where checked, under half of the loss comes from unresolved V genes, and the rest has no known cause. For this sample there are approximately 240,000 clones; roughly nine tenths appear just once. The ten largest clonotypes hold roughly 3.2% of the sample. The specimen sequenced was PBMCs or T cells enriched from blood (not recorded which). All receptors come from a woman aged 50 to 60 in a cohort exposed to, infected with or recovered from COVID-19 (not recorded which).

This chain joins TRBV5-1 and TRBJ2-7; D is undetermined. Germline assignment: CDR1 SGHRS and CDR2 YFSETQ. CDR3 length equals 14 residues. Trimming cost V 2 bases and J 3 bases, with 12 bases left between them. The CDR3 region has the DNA TGCGCCAGCAGCTTATGGAGCGAAGGCTACGAGCAGTACTTC. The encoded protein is CASSLWSEGYEQYF.

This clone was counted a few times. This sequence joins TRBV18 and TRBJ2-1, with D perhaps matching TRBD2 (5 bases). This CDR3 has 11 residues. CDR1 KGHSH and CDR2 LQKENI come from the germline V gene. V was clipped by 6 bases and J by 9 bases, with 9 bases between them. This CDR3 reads CASSVTSEQFF. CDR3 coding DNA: TGTGCCAGCTCCGTTACTAGTGAGCAGTTCTTC.

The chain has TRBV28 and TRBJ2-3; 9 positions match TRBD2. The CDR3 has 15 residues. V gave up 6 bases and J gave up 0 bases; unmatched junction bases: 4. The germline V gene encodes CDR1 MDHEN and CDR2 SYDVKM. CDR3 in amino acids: CASRGGGASTDTQYF. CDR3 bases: TGTGCCAGCAGGGGCGGGGGGGCTAGCACAGATACGCAGTATTTT.

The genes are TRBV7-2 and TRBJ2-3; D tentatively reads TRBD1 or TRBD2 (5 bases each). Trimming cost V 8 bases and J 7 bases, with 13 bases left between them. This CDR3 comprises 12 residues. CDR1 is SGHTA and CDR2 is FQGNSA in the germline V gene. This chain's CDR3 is CASVLGENTQYF. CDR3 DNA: TGTGCCAGCGTCTTAGGGGAGAATACGCAGTATTTT. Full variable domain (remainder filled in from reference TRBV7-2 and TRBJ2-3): GAGVSQSPSNKVTEKGKDVELRCDPISGHTALYWYRQSLGQGLEFLIYFQGNSAPDKSGLPSDRFSAERTGGSVSTLTIQRTQQEDSAVYLCASVLGENTQYFGPGTRLTVL.

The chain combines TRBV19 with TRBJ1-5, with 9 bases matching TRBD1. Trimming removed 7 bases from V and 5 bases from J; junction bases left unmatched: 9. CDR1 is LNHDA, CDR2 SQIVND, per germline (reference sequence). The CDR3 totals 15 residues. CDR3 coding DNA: TGTGCCAGTACCCAAGGAAGGGACAGGGATCAGCCCCAGCATTTT. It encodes CASTQGRDRDQPQHF.

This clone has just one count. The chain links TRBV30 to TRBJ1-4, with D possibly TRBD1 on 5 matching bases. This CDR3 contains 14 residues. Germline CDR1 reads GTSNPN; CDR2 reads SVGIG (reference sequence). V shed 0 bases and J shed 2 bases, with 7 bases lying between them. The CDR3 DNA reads TGTGCCTGGAGTGTACGGGGGACTAATGAAAAACTGTTTTTT. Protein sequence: CAWSVRGTNEKLFF.

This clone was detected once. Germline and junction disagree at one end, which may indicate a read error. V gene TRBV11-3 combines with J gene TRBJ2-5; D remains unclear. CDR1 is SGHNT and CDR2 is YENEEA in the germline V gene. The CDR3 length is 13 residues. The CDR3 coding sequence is TGTGCCAGCAGTTTAGGCTACTGGGAGACCCAGTACTTC. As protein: CASSLGYWETQYF.